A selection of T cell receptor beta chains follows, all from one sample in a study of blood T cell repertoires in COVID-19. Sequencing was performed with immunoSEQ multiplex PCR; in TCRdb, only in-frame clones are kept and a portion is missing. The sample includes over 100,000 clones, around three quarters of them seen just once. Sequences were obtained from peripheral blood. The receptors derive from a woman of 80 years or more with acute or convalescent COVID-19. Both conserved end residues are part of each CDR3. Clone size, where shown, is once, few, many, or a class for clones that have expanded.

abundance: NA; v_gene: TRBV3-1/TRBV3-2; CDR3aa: CASSQAPWELGGRTEAFF
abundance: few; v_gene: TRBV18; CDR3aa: CASSPSASGNSPLHF
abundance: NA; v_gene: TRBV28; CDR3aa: CASRQYRESGELFF
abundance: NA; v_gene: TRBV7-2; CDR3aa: CASSLGTGGVRGYTF
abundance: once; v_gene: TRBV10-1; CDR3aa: CASSGGGTGELFF
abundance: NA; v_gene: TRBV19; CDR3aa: CASVGDSPGWEQFF
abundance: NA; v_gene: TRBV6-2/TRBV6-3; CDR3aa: CASSSRQGAGTEAFF
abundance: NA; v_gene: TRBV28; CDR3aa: CATTSGPQGEQFF
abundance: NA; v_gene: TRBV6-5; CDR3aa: CASSSTGSPLHF
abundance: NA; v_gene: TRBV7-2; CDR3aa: CASSLSRTPNAEAFF
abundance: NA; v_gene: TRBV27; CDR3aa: CASRKNSISNYGYTF
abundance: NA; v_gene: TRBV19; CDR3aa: CASSMGTGVMNTEAFF
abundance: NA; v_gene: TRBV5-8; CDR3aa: CASSLLTGPQPQHF